The sequence of this T cell receptor beta chain was determined in a study of shared clonotypes between healthy human individuals. As concerns this clone: Its cognate antigen is unknown.

Findings and caveats of the study: Naive subsets generally exceeded memory subsets in estimated richness. Roughly 5% of naive CD4 clonotypes were common to a few donors.

Assay execution proceeded at the deep level. This table comes from immunoSEQ multiplex PCR, and its TCRdb copy is limited to in-frame clones, with some not included. The sample carries 740,000 or so clones, around 73% recorded once. The sample taken for sequencing was memory CD4+ T cells sorted from blood. As for subset: CD45RA-negative fraction. The receptor was isolated from a woman aged 25 to 39 in good health.

The CDR3 DNA sequence: TGTGCCAGCAGCTTATACAGAACCGACTACGAGCAGTACTTC. Translated, it gives CASSLYRTDYEQYF. The rearrangement links TRBV7-8 to TRBJ2-7; D gene unclear. V was trimmed by 2 bases and J by 3 bases, leaving 11 bases between them. The CDR3 runs to 14 residues. CDR1 is SGHVS, CDR2 FQNEAQ, per germline.